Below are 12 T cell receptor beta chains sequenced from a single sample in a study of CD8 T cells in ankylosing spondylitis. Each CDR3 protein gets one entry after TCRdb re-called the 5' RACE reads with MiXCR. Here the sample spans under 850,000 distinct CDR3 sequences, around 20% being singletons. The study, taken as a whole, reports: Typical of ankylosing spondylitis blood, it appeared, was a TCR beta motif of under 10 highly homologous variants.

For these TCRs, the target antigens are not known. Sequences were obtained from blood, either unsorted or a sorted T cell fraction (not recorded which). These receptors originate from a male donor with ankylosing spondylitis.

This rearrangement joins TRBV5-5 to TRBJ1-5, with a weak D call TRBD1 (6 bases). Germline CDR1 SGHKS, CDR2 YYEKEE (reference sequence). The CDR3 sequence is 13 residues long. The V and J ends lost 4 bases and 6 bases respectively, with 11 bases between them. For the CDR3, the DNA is TGTGCCAGCAGCGTGGACAGTGTTCAGCCCCAGCATTTT. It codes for CASSVDSVQPQHF.

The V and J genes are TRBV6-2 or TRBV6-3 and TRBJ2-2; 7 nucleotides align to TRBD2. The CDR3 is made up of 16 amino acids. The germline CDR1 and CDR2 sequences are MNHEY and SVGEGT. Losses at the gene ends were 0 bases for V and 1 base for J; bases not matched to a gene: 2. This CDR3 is CASSYSLAVNTGELFF. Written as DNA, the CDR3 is TGTGCCAGCAGTTACTCGCTAGCGGTGAACACCGGGGAGCTGTTTTTT.

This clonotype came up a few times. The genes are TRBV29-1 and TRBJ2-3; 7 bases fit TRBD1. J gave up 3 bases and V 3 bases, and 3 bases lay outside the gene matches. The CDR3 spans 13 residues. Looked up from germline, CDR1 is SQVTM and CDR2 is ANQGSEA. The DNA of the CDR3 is TGCAGCGTTGAGGGGGACAGAACAGATACGCAGTATTTT. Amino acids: CSVEGDRTDTQYF.

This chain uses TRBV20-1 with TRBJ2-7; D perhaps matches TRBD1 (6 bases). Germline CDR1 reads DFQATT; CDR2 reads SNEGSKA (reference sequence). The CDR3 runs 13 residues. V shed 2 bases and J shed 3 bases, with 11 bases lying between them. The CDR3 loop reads CSARTGTSYEQYF. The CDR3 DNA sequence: TGCAGTGCTAGAACCGGGACAAGCTACGAGCAGTACTTC.

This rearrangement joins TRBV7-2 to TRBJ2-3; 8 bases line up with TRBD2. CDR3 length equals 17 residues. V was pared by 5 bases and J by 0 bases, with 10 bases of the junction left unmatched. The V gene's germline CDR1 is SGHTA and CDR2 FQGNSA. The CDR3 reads CASSPEVAGTSTDTQYF. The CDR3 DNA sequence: TGTGCCAGCAGCCCAGAGGTAGCGGGGACTAGCACAGATACGCAGTATTTT.

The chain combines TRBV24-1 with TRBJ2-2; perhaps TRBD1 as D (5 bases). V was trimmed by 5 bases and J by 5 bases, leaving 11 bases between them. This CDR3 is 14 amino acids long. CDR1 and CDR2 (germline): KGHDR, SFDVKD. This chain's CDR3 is CATSGTTGTGELFF. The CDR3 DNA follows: TGTGCCACCAGTGGAACAACAGGTACCGGGGAGCTGTTTTTT.

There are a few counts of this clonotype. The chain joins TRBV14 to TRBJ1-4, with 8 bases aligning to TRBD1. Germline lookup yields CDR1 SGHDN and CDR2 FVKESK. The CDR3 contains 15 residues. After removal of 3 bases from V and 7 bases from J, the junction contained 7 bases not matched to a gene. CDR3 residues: CASSQHQGAGEKLFF. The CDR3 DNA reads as TGTGCCAGCAGCCAGCACCAGGGGGCGGGTGAAAAACTGTTTTTT.

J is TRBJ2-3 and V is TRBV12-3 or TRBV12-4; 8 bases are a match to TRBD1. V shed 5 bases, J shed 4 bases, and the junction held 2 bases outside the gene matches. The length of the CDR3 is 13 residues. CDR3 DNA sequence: TGTGCCAGCAGTACAGGGGGAGCAGATACGCAGTATTTT. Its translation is CASSTGGADTQYF.

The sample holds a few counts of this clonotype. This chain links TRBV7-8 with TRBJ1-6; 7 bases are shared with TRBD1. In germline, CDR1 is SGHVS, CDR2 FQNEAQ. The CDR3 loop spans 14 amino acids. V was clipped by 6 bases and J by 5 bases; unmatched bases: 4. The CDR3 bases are TGTGCCAGCAGGCCGACAGGGAATAATTCACCCCTCCACTTT. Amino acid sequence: CASRPTGNNSPLHF.

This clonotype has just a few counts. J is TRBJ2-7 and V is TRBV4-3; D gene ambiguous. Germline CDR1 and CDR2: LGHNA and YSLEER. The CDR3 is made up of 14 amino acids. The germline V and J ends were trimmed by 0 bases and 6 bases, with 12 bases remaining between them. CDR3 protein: CASSQDRTVREQYF. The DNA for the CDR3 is TGCGCCAGCAGCCAAGATAGGACGGTTCGCGAGCAGTACTTC.

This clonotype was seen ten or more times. CDR3 in DNA: TGCAGCGTTGAAGGGACTAGCGGGAGCGAGCAGTACTTC. Protein sequence: CSVEGTSGSEQYF. This rearrangement joins TRBV29-1 to TRBJ2-7; 13 bases align to TRBD2. Germline-derived CDR1 and CDR2 are SQVTM and ANQGSEA. The J segment lost 6 bases and the V segment lost 1 base, leaving 0 bases of the junction unmatched. The CDR3 is 13 residues long.

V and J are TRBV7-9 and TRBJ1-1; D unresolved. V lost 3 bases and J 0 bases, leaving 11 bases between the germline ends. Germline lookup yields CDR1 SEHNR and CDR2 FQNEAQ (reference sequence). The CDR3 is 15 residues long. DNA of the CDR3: TGTGCCAGCAGCTTGGGTCAGGTCCTGAACACTGAAGCTTTCTTT. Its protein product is CASSLGQVLNTEAFF.